The T cell receptor beta chain under discussion was sequenced for a study of blood T cell repertoires in COVID-19. Study-wide context: The analysed material was cDNA or gDNA that came from T cells, B-cell-depleted T cells, or PBMCs.

V lost 8 bases and J 0 bases, leaving 8 bases between the germline ends. From germline, CDR1 is SEHNR and CDR2 FQNEAQ (reference sequence). This CDR3 has 14 residues. In the study's own analysis: Reference gene primer amplification gave estimated nucleated cell counts. The repertoire was sequenced with immunoSEQ multiplex PCR; TCRdb's copy has only in-frame clones and lacks some. D and trimming were read from the DNA, whereas the V and J calls and clone size are those reported in that table. Of about 80,000 clones listed, roughly nine tenths were seen once; the top ten hold roughly 8%. The sequence derives from a man aged 25 to 40 with acute or convalescent COVID-19. The sample was peripheral blood. The chain couples TRBV7-9 to TRBJ1-6; D remains unclear. The CDR3 nucleotides are TGTGCCAGCCGAAGGAGCTCCTATAATTCACCCCTCCACTTT. The encoded protein is CASRRSSYNSPLHF.